The sequence of this T cell receptor beta chain was determined in a study of regulatory T cells in long-lasting Graves disease. This clonotype was seen only a few times. The antigen remains unidentified. The time point here: persistent/refractory GD, antithyroid drugs over 5 years with positive TRAb. PBMCs were the source of the RNA used for TCR sequencing. According to the study, TCR beta libraries were built with iRepertoire HTBI primers and CDR3-region Arm-PCR. TCRdb ran MiXCR on the multiplex PCR reads and lists one entry per CDR3 protein. The data show over 350,000 distinct CDR3 sequences, 20% to 25% seen once. The CDR3 spans 16 residues. CDR1 and CDR2 (germline): LNHDA, SQIVND (reference sequence). Between the trimmed V and J ends, which lost 2 bases and 3 bases, there was a span of 17 bases. Study observations and caveats: Persistent disease was characterized by preferential usage of TRBV28, TRBJ1-2 and TRBJ2-5. Public clonotype sharing was higher in persistent than newly diagnosed patients. The TCR repertoire of persistent Graves' patients was less diverse than that of newly diagnosed ones. With a small sample size, accuracy may have been reduced.

The V gene is TRBV19, the J gene TRBJ2-7; no firm D call. The TCR sequence derives from a female donor with Graves disease. The starting material was peripheral blood mononuclear cells (PBMCs), obtained when the disease was refractory, from a patient treated with antithyroid drugs. CDR3 nucleotide sequence: TGTGCCAGTAGTATAATCCGCAGTCCACATGGCTACGAGCAGTACTTC. It codes for CASSIIRSPHGYEQYF. Together with reference TRBV19 and TRBJ2-7, the CDR3 gives the full variable domain: DGGITQSPKYLFRKEGQNVTLSCEQNLNHDAMYWYRQDPGQGLRLIYYSQIVNDFQKGDIAEGYSVSREKKESFPLTVTSAQKNPTAFYLCASSIIRSPHGYEQYFGPGTRLTVT.